Listed below are T cell receptor beta chains from one sample, sequenced in a study of blood T cell repertoires in COVID-19. Produced via immunoSEQ multiplex PCR; TCRdb's table is partial and in-frame only. The sample shows more than 300,000 clones, around nine tenths of them seen only once. Sequencing used PBMCs or T cells enriched from blood (not recorded which). The receptors were gathered from a woman under 40 who had been exposed to COVID-19. The CDR3 runs from the conserved cysteine through the conserved F or W. D genes are given only for firm matches. For some rows the clone size is stated as once, few or many, or as a class when expanded; others skip it.

d_call: NA; j_call: TRBJ2-3; v_call: TRBV9; clone_size: NA; cdr3_aa: CASSPRGGPTDTQYF; cdr3_nt: TGTGCCAGCAGCCCCAGAGGTGGCCCCACAGATACGCAGTATTTT
d_call: TRBD1; j_call: TRBJ1-5; v_call: TRBV18; clone_size: NA; cdr3_aa: CASSTGTGNQPQHF; cdr3_nt: TGTGCCAGCTCTACCGGGACAGGGAATCAGCCCCAGCATTTT
d_call: TRBD1; j_call: TRBJ1-4; v_call: TRBV7-9; clone_size: once; cdr3_aa: CASSAGQGNEKLFF; cdr3_nt: TGTGCCAGCAGCGCCGGACAGGGGAATGAAAAACTGTTTTTT
d_call: NA; j_call: TRBJ2-6; v_call: TRBV27; clone_size: NA; cdr3_aa: CASSLFRQVRGPGANVLTF; cdr3_nt: TGTGCCAGCAGTTTATTCCGACAGGTGCGAGGGCCTGGGGCCAACGTCCTGACTTTC
d_call: NA; j_call: TRBJ1-5; v_call: TRBV4-1; clone_size: NA; cdr3_aa: CASSQMTQGYQPQHF; cdr3_nt: TGCGCCAGCAGCCAGATGACCCAGGGTTATCAGCCCCAGCATTTT
d_call: NA; j_call: TRBJ1-2; v_call: TRBV5-1; clone_size: NA; cdr3_aa: CASSLGQGNYGYTF; cdr3_nt: TGCGCCAGCAGCTTAGGCCAGGGTAACTATGGCTACACCTTC
d_call: TRBD1; j_call: TRBJ1-5; v_call: TRBV6-5; clone_size: NA; cdr3_aa: CASMEGAFNQPQHF; cdr3_nt: TGTGCCAGCATGGAGGGGGCCTTCAATCAGCCCCAGCATTTT
d_call: NA; j_call: TRBJ2-3; v_call: TRBV11-2; clone_size: NA; cdr3_aa: CASSPDTRTDTQYF; cdr3_nt: TGTGCCAGCAGCCCAGACACACGCACAGATACGCAGTATTTT
d_call: NA; j_call: TRBJ1-2; v_call: TRBV7-2; clone_size: NA; cdr3_aa: CATIRTPANYGYTF; cdr3_nt: TGTGCCACTATCAGGACTCCCGCGAACTATGGCTACACCTTC
d_call: NA; j_call: TRBJ2-3; v_call: TRBV5-1; clone_size: NA; cdr3_aa: CASSFSGGSTDTQYF; cdr3_nt: TGCGCCAGCAGCTTTTCCGGAGGAAGCACAGATACGCAGTATTTT
d_call: TRBD1; j_call: TRBJ1-5; v_call: TRBV28; clone_size: few; cdr3_aa: CASSSGTGSNQPQHF; cdr3_nt: TGTGCCAGCAGTTCCGGGACAGGGAGCAATCAGCCCCAGCATTTT
d_call: NA; j_call: TRBJ1-1; v_call: TRBV18; clone_size: NA; cdr3_aa: CASSVKFGGLVNTEAFF; cdr3_nt: TGTGCCAGCTCTGTGAAATTCGGGGGGTTGGTAAACACTGAAGCTTTCTTT
d_call: NA; j_call: TRBJ2-7; v_call: TRBV10-1; clone_size: NA; cdr3_aa: CASSESDDTGF; cdr3_nt: TGCGCCAGCAGTGAGTCCGATGACACAGGCTTC
d_call: TRBD1; j_call: TRBJ1-2; v_call: TRBV7-6; clone_size: NA; cdr3_aa: CASSPRQGAYGYTF; cdr3_nt: TGTGCCAGCAGCCCGAGACAGGGGGCATATGGCTACACCTTC
d_call: NA; j_call: TRBJ1-1; v_call: TRBV6-5; clone_size: once; cdr3_aa: CASSHREAFF; cdr3_nt: TGTGCCAGCAGTCACCGGGAAGCTTTCTTT
d_call: TRBD1; j_call: TRBJ2-7; v_call: TRBV2; clone_size: NA; cdr3_aa: CASGKQGALSYEQYF; cdr3_nt: TGTGCCAGCGGCAAACAGGGGGCCCTATCCTACGAGCAGTACTTC
d_call: NA; j_call: TRBJ2-5; v_call: TRBV20-1; clone_size: NA; cdr3_aa: CSASGPQRETQYF; cdr3_nt: TGCAGTGCTAGTGGACCCCAGCGGGAGACCCAGTACTTC
d_call: NA; j_call: TRBJ1-2; v_call: TRBV15; clone_size: NA; cdr3_aa: CATSRGTDGDYGYTF; cdr3_nt: TGTGCCACCAGCAGAGGTACCGACGGGGACTATGGCTACACCTTC
d_call: NA; j_call: TRBJ2-5; v_call: TRBV11-2; clone_size: NA; cdr3_aa: CASSTEGSRGETQYF; cdr3_nt: TGTGCCAGCAGCACCGAGGGAAGCCGCGGAGAGACCCAGTACTTC
d_call: TRBD1; j_call: TRBJ2-5; v_call: TRBV5-4; clone_size: NA; cdr3_aa: CASSPDRQETQYF; cdr3_nt: TGTGCCAGCAGCCCGGACAGGCAAGAGACCCAGTACTTC
d_call: NA; j_call: TRBJ1-2; v_call: TRBV5-4; clone_size: NA; cdr3_aa: CASSLEPRQSYTF; cdr3_nt: TGTGCCAGCAGCTTGGAACCCCGACAGTCCTACACCTTC
d_call: TRBD1; j_call: TRBJ1-5; v_call: TRBV3-1/TRBV3-2; clone_size: once; cdr3_aa: CASSHGTGRITQGWPQHF; cdr3_nt: TGTGCCAGCAGCCATGGGACAGGCAGGATAACCCAAGGGTGGCCCCAGCATTTT
d_call: NA; j_call: TRBJ1-1; v_call: TRBV2; clone_size: NA; cdr3_aa: CASTVDTEAFF; cdr3_nt: TGTGCCAGCACGGTGGACACTGAAGCTTTCTTT
d_call: NA; j_call: TRBJ2-5; v_call: TRBV3-1/TRBV3-2; clone_size: NA; cdr3_aa: CASSHSSAGETQYF; cdr3_nt: TGTGCCAGCAGCCATTCAAGCGCTGGAGAGACCCAGTACTTC
d_call: NA; j_call: TRBJ1-2; v_call: TRBV4-1; clone_size: NA; cdr3_aa: CASSQEWARNYGYTF; cdr3_nt: TGCGCCAGCAGCCAAGAGTGGGCCCGTAACTATGGCTACACCTTC
d_call: NA; j_call: TRBJ1-5; v_call: TRBV30; clone_size: NA; cdr3_aa: CAWNRAGQPQHF; cdr3_nt: TGTGCCTGGAATAGGGCGGGTCAGCCCCAGCATTTT
d_call: NA; j_call: TRBJ1-5; v_call: TRBV7-8; clone_size: NA; cdr3_aa: CASSLAREQPQHF; cdr3_nt: TGTGCCAGCAGCTTAGCGAGAGAACAGCCCCAGCATTTT
d_call: TRBD1; j_call: TRBJ1-5; v_call: TRBV10-2; clone_size: NA; cdr3_aa: CASSESGDRGNQPQHF; cdr3_nt: TGCGCCAGCAGTGAGTCTGGGGACAGGGGCAATCAGCCCCAGCATTTT
d_call: NA; j_call: TRBJ1-6; v_call: TRBV21-1; clone_size: few; cdr3_aa: CASSKVLQGQNSPLHF; cdr3_nt: TGTGCCAGCAGCAAGGTGCTACAGGGACAGAATTCACCCCTCCACTTT
d_call: NA; j_call: TRBJ2-3; v_call: TRBV4-2; clone_size: NA; cdr3_aa: CASSQETVTDTQYF; cdr3_nt: TGTGCCAGCAGCCAAGAAACGGTGACAGATACGCAGTATTTT
d_call: NA; j_call: TRBJ1-1; v_call: TRBV21-1; clone_size: NA; cdr3_aa: CASSKGPPRYRDTEAFF; cdr3_nt: TGTGCCAGCAGCAAAGGGCCCCCCCGCTACAGGGACACTGAAGCTTTCTTT
d_call: TRBD1; j_call: TRBJ1-5; v_call: TRBV5-6; clone_size: NA; cdr3_aa: CASSLGDRDQPQHF; cdr3_nt: TGTGCCAGCAGCTTGGGGGACAGGGATCAGCCCCAGCATTTT
d_call: NA; j_call: TRBJ2-3; v_call: TRBV3-1/TRBV3-2; clone_size: NA; cdr3_aa: CASSQDSGGEDTQYF; cdr3_nt: TGTGCCAGCAGCCAAGATTCCGGGGGTGAAGATACGCAGTATTTT
d_call: NA; j_call: TRBJ1-2; v_call: TRBV9; clone_size: NA; cdr3_aa: CASSAGIGYGYTF; cdr3_nt: TGTGCCAGCAGCGCCGGGATTGGGTATGGCTACACCTTC
d_call: TRBD2; j_call: TRBJ2-5; v_call: TRBV9; clone_size: few; cdr3_aa: CASSLGTSGGQETQYF; cdr3_nt: TGTGCCAGCAGCCTCGGGACTAGCGGGGGGCAAGAGACCCAGTACTTC
d_call: NA; j_call: TRBJ1-5; v_call: TRBV9; clone_size: NA; cdr3_aa: CASSVGGISNQPQHF; cdr3_nt: TGTGCCAGCAGCGTTGGCGGGATTAGCAATCAGCCCCAGCATTTT
d_call: TRBD1; j_call: TRBJ2-5; v_call: TRBV5-8; clone_size: NA; cdr3_aa: CASSPDRDRVQETQYF; cdr3_nt: TGTGCCAGCAGCCCGGACCGGGACAGGGTCCAAGAGACCCAGTACTTC
d_call: TRBD2; j_call: TRBJ2-5; v_call: TRBV7-8; clone_size: NA; cdr3_aa: CASSPGLAVETQYF; cdr3_nt: TGTGCCAGCAGCCCTGGACTAGCAGTCGAGACCCAGTACTTC
d_call: TRBD2; j_call: TRBJ2-1; v_call: TRBV3-1/TRBV3-2; clone_size: NA; cdr3_aa: CASSQDPSGGTEQFF; cdr3_nt: TGTGCCAGCAGCCAAGATCCCAGCGGGGGGACTGAGCAGTTCTTC
d_call: TRBD1; j_call: TRBJ2-2; v_call: TRBV11-2; clone_size: once; cdr3_aa: CASSPRTGGTTGELFF; cdr3_nt: TGTGCCAGCAGCCCCCGGACAGGTGGGACCACCGGGGAGCTGTTTTTT
d_call: TRBD1; j_call: TRBJ1-2; v_call: TRBV30; clone_size: once; cdr3_aa: CAWTTGGIYGYTF; cdr3_nt: TGTGCCTGGACGACAGGGGGGATCTATGGCTACACCTTC
d_call: NA; j_call: TRBJ1-2; v_call: TRBV28; clone_size: NA; cdr3_aa: CASSPGGNYGYTF; cdr3_nt: TGTGCCAGCAGTCCTGGGGGGAACTATGGCTACACCTTC
d_call: NA; j_call: TRBJ1-1; v_call: TRBV2; clone_size: NA; cdr3_aa: CASSVEDTEAFF; cdr3_nt: TGTGCCAGCAGTGTAGAGGACACTGAAGCTTTCTTT
d_call: NA; j_call: TRBJ2-3; v_call: TRBV10-3; clone_size: NA; cdr3_aa: CAIKGTPDTQYF; cdr3_nt: TGTGCCATAAAAGGGACTCCAGATACGCAGTATTTT
d_call: TRBD2; j_call: TRBJ2-1; v_call: TRBV28; clone_size: NA; cdr3_aa: CASSSIWPVSGGRYNEQFF; cdr3_nt: TGTGCCAGCAGTTCTATATGGCCGGTCTCGGGGGGGCGATACAATGAGCAGTTCTTC
d_call: NA; j_call: TRBJ1-2; v_call: TRBV4-2; clone_size: NA; cdr3_aa: CASSQLLRNGYTF; cdr3_nt: TGTGCCAGCAGCCAATTATTGCGGAATGGCTACACCTTC
d_call: TRBD1; j_call: TRBJ2-7; v_call: TRBV6-5; clone_size: NA; cdr3_aa: CASGPGQLYEQYF; cdr3_nt: TGTGCCAGCGGGCCGGGACAGTTATACGAGCAGTACTTC
d_call: NA; j_call: TRBJ1-2; v_call: TRBV6-5; clone_size: NA; cdr3_aa: CASSADSYGYTF; cdr3_nt: TGTGCCAGCAGCGCCGACAGCTATGGCTACACCTTC
d_call: NA; j_call: TRBJ2-3; v_call: TRBV9; clone_size: NA; cdr3_aa: CASSPSWGGATDTQYF; cdr3_nt: TGTGCCAGCAGCCCTAGTTGGGGGGGGGCTACAGATACGCAGTATTTT
d_call: NA; j_call: TRBJ2-2; v_call: TRBV4-3; clone_size: NA; cdr3_aa: CASSQAGTLNTGELFF; cdr3_nt: TGCGCCAGCAGCCAGGCCGGGACTCTCAACACCGGGGAGCTGTTTTTT
d_call: NA; j_call: TRBJ2-3; v_call: TRBV2; clone_size: NA; cdr3_aa: CASSENAGYGDTQYF; cdr3_nt: TGTGCCAGCAGTGAAAACGCGGGATATGGAGATACGCAGTATTTT
d_call: TRBD1; j_call: TRBJ2-7; v_call: TRBV7-4; clone_size: NA; cdr3_aa: CASSWDRGSYEQYF; cdr3_nt: TGTGCCAGCAGCTGGGACAGGGGATCCTACGAGCAGTACTTC
d_call: TRBD1; j_call: TRBJ1-1; v_call: TRBV5-8; clone_size: once; cdr3_aa: CASSLYGGGVGEAFF; cdr3_nt: TGTGCCAGCAGCTTGTACGGAGGGGGCGTTGGTGAAGCTTTCTTT